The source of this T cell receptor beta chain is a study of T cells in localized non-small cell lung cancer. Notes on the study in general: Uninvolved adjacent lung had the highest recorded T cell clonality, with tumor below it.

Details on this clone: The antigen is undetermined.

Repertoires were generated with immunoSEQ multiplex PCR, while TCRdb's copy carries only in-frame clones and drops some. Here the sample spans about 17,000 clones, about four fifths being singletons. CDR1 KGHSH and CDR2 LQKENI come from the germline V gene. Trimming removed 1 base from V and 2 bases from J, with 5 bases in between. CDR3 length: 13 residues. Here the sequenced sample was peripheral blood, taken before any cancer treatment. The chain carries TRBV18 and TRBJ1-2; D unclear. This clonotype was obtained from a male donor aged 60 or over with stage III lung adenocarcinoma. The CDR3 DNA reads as TGTGCCAGCTCACCACAGGGAAACTATGGCTACACCTTC. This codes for CASSPQGNYGYTF.